The source of this T cell receptor beta chain is a study of T cell repertoires in cytomegalovirus infection. Study in general: Both a matching HLA type and CMV infection were indicated by public TCR beta signatures. Study outcomes and limitations: Predominance within the ex vivo response was attributable to HLA-C-restricted CMV-specific TCR beta clonotypes. Identification of carriers of CMV plus the relevant HLA was performed using cumulative public TCR beta family frequency.

This CDR3 has 13 amino acids. The V gene's germline CDR1 is SGHRS and CDR2 YFSETQ. The germline V and J ends were trimmed by 2 bases and 5 bases, with 10 bases remaining between them. Worth noting for this clonotype: Its antigen is not known.

TCRdb itself ran the reads through MiXCR, one entry per CDR3 protein. The sample holds approximately 490,000 distinct CDR3 sequences, about 11% seen once. Sequences were obtained from PBMCs. This chain joins TRBV5-1 and TRBJ2-5; no clear D. The TCR sequence derives from a human donor in good health (CMV status not recorded). Some clones in this sample may be carry-over from other donors' samples. CDR3 region: CASSFGFGETQYF. The CDR3 DNA is TGCGCCAGCAGCTTCGGGTTCGGGGAGACCCAGTACTTC.